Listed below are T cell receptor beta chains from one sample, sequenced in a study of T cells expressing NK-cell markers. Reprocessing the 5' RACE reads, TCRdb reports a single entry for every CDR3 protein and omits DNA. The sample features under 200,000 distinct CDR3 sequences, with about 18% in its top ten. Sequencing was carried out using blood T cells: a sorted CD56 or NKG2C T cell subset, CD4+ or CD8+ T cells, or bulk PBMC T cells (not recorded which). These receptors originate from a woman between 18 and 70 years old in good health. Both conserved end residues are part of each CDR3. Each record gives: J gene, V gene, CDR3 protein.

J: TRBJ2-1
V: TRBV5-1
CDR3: CASTLILSDEQFF

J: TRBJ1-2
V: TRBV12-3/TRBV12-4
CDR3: CASSLDGYGYTF

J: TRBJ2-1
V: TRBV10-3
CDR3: CAISQAGGVDEQFF

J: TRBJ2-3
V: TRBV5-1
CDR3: CASSPGGGDRGPDTQYF

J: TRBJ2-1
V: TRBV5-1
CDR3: CASSGSGGAGMVNEQFF

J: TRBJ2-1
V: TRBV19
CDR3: CASRKTSGGQGEQFF

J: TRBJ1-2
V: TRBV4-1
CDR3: CASSQAGRGRVKHYGYTF

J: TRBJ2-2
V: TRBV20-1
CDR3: CSAPVGLFNTGELFF

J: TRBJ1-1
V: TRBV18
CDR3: CASSPRQVNTEAFF

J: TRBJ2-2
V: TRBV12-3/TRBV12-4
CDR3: CASSFVGIAGVNGELFF

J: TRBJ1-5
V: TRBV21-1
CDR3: CASRSPGPKNQPQHF

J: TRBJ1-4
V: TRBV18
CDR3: CASSPPMADNEKLFF

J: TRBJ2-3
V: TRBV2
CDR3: CASNLAGYRSTDTQYF

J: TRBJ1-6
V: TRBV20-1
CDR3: CSARSGTAGRDNSPLHF

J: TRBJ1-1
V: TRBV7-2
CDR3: CASSFGRGTEAFF

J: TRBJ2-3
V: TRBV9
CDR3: CASSVATDRRTDTQYF

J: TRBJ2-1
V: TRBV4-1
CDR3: CASSPNRDSSYNEQFF

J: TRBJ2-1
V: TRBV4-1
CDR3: CASSLPTGDEQFF

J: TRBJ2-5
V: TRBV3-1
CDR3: CASSQPPGAGGNQETQYF

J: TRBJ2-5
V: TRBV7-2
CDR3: CASSLRVYGGAETQYF

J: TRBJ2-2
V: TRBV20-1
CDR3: CSARGESPGELFF

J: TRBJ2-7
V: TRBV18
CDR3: CASSPEAGGYEQYF

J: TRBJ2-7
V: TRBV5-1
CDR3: CASSSAWGDYEQYF

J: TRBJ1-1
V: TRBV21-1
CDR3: CASSKPTGSNTEAFF

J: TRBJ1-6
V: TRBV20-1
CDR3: CSARWGRMSNSPLHF

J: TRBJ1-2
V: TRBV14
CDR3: CASSRDSIYGYTF

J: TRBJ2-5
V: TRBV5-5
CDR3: CASAAGGLAYQETQYF

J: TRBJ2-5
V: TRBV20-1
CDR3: CSASPVTSGRQETQYF

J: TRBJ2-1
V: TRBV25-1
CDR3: CASTSGSWHNEQFF

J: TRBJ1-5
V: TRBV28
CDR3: CASSFSRASQPQHF

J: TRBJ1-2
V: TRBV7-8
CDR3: CASSSSGQAYGYTF

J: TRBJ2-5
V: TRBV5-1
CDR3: CASSQLPTDGETQYF

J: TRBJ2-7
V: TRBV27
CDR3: CASSLSSLRDEQYF

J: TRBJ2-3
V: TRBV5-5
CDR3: CASSFSSTDTQYF

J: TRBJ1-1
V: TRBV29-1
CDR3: CSVVGAGGASEAFF

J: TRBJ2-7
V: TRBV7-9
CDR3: CASSLSSPEQYF

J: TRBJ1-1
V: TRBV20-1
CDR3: CSARDEGPNTEAFF

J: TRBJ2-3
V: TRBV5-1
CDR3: CASSPGLAGGTITDTQYF

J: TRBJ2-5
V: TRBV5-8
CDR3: CASSLGLAGRETQYF

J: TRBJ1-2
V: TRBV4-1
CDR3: CASSRDQGGVYGYTF

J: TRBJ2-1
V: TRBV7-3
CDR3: CASSFGFFGRASYNEQFF

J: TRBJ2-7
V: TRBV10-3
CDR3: CAISTGTSGTYEQYF

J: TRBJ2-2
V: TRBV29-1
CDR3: CSVDRGQGTGELFF

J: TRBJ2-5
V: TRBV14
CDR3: CASSLRTGGNGETQYF

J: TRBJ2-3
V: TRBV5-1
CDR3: CASSLGISSGGGLSSTDTQYF

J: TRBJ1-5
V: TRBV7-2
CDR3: CASTLGLTGRNQPQHF

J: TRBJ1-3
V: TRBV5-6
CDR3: CASSLGIEGSGNTIYF

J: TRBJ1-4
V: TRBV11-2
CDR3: CASSRDLNEKLFF

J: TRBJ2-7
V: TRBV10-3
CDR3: CAIWPGSYEQYF

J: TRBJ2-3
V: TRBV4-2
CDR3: CASSQDGTPGGHTQYF

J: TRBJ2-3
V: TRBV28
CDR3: CASSFPLGDTQYF

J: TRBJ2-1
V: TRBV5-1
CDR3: CASRYGGNNEQFF

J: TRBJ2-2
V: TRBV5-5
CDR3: CASRGSGRQNTGELFF

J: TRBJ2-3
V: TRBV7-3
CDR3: CASSQAGGGSPSTDTQYF

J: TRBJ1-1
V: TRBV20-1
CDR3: CTSRDSQFSEAFF

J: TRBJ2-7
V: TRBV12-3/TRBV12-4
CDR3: CASSSPQEYEQYF

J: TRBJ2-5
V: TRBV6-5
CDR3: CASSSLAGGIETQYF

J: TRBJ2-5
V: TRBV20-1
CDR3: CSSIRREDETQYF

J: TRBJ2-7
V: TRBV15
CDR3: CATSRDSSVNRDTTPYEQYF

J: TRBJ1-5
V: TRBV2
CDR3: CASSEHRGSDQPQHF